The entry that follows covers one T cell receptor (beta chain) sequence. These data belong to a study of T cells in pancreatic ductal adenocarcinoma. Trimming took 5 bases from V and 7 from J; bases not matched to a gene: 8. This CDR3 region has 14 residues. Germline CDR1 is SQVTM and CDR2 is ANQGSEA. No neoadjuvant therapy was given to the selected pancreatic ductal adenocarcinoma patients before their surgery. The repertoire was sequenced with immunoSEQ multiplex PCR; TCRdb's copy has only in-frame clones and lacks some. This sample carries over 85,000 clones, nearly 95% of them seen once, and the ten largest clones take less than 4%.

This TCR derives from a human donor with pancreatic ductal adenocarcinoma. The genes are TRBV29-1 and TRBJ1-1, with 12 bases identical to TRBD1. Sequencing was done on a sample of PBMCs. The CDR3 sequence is CSVRPGQGANEAFF. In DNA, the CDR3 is TGCAGCGTTCGACCGGGACAGGGGGCGAATGAAGCTTTCTTT.